This T cell receptor beta chain originates from a study of PD-1 blockade in classical Hodgkin lymphoma (TCRdb year 2020). With respect to the entire study: Nivolumab dosing was 3 mg/kg intravenously every 2 weeks, continuing until either disease progression or unacceptable toxicity. To define a peripheral blood immune signature of response to PD-1 blockade in classical Hodgkin lymphoma, the study combined TCR beta sequencing with CyTOF. Beyond this particular receptor, the publication reports: Baseline TCR diversity was reported to be lower in newly diagnosed patients than in healthy donors, and even lower in relapsed/refractory patients. Lower diversity was observed in patients in whom nivolumab was started less than 1 year after ASCT, and these patients were excluded from later analyses so that confounding by immune reconstitution would be avoided. Only a single clinical trial cohort was studied, and what caused the repertoire differences, possibly disease activity or prior therapy, remained undefined. A significant rise by C4D1 was seen in CD4+ but not CD8+ TCR diversity (p=0.0027 vs p=0.16), with the rise being most apparent in complete responders (p=0.02). Trial patients with a complete response had baseline diversity similar to that of newly diagnosed patients, while partial responders and progressors had significantly lower diversity.

On this clone itself: Its antigen remains unidentified. Base quality data are lacking; no much larger clone is found one base away.

The sample's time point label, in plain terms: cycle 4 day 1 (C4D1), after less than 7 weeks of nivolumab. Every trial patient had relapsed after autologous stem cell transplantation, and cohorts A, B and C differed in prior brentuximab vedotin exposure. Using a Miltenyi CD4+ T cell isolation kit, CD4+ T cells were purified from thawed PBMCs through magnetic negative selection. The trial cohort included more than 55 patients with relapsed/refractory classical Hodgkin lymphoma, and each patient had a best overall response of complete response, partial response or progressive disease. In the multi-cohort phase II CheckMate 205 trial, trial patients received single-agent nivolumab. An independent review committee assessed best overall response using the 2007 International Working Group response criteria. Trial PBMCs were obtained immediately prior to nivolumab initiation (C1D1) and on therapy at cycle 2 day 1 and cycle 4 day 1. Peripheral blood was collected in 8 mL Vacutainer Cell Preparation Tubes, from which PBMCs were isolated by centrifugation and then cryopreserved. Purified CD4+ and CD8+ fractions were generated only in cases for which an additional PBMC sample was available. Magnetically labelled cells were depleted on LS columns in a quadroMACS separator, and the flow-through was collected as the purified fraction.

Relative to germline, V is 3 bases shorter and J is 5 bases shorter, with 13 bases between their ends. Taken from cysteine to phenylalanine, the CDR3 has 14 residues. The read is trimmed to its CDR3 DNA, 42 bases read in frame from base 1. Taken from the germline V gene, the CDR1 and CDR2 loops are SNHLY and FYNNEI. Genomic DNA was isolated using the Qiagen DNeasy kit from unsorted PBMCs as well as from negatively selected CD4+ and CD8+ fractions. Amplification of TCR beta CDR3 regions was done by immunoSEQ multiplex PCR with primers that anneal to V and J segments. A synthetic immune receptor repertoire was used to minimize amplification bias, and remaining bias was computationally removed after sequencing. Regarding the original processing steps: Repertoire diversity was quantified as the Shannon entropy index using custom Python scripts. Unsorted, CD4+ and CD8+ repertoires were examined separately, except in combined analyses, for which CD4+ and CD8+ sequences were merged in silico. A clone was considered expanded if an increase in frequency of at least 2-fold after treatment relative to C1D1 was found, and a pseudocount of 0.5 was applied to clones undetected at baseline. Singleton clones were defined as clones with 0 or 1 copy at C1D1, and non-singleton clones were defined as clones with 2 or more copies. Clones expanded in unsorted samples were annotated as CD4+, CD8+ or unknown by matching protein sequences in sorted samples from the same patient. Wilcoxon tests on paired samples were used to test changes in diversity from C1D1 to C4D1. Entries here come from immuneACCESS through TCRdb and include only in-frame sequences with V and J called. Some clones fail to appear in such tables; in the studies checked, an unresolved V gene covers under half of the shortfall, and the cause of the remainder is unknown. V, J and clone size reflect that table, while D and trimming were determined from the DNA. The sample table lists around 31,000 clones, around 84% of them with a count of one. The ten largest account for roughly 0.83% of the sample.

Sequencing was performed on CD4+ T cells from blood, taken before the fourth cycle of nivolumab. The TCR originated in a human donor with classical Hodgkin lymphoma. The chain was built from TRBV2 and TRBJ1-1, with no reliable assignment of the D segment. In nucleotide form, the sequence is TGTGCCAGCAGTGATCCTCTTCTGAGTACTGAAGCTTTCTTT. This translates into CASSDPLLSTEAFF.